This TCR beta chain was retrieved from a study of T cell changes during pregnancy in multiple sclerosis. Clones were read by immunoSEQ multiplex PCR, and TCRdb kept only the in-frame ones, dropping some. Of more than 55,000 clones in the sample, approximately 90% are singletons; the top ten hold 2.2%. This CDR3 comprises 13 residues. Germline V gives CDR1 MGHDK, CDR2 SYGVNS. Trimming took off 5 bases at V and 7 bases at J, with 15 bases between the two ends. The receptor was isolated from a female donor in good health, enrolled as a control in a pregnancy study. Sequences were derived from peripheral blood, sampled in the first trimester of pregnancy. The chain couples TRBV25-1 to TRBJ2-7, with D tentatively TRBD2 (7 bases). CDR3 amino acids: CASSTYREGEQYF. The CDR3 DNA follows: TGTGCCAGCAGTACCTACAGGGAGGGAGAGCAGTACTTC.